This TCR beta chain was sequenced in a study of blood T cell repertoires in COVID-19. Looking at the study overall: Sites across the United States, Italy and Spain contributed samples from acute and convalescent COVID-19.

Per the original data handling: Amplification of reference gene primers provided the estimated nucleated cell counts. Sequencing was performed with immunoSEQ multiplex PCR; in TCRdb, only in-frame clones are kept and a portion is missing. That table gives V, J and clone size, and the DNA gave D and trimming. The repertoire holds over 130,000 clones, with 84% as singletons. Trimming stripped 6 bases from V and 6 bases from J, with 18 bases between. Germline loops: CDR1 MDHEN, CDR2 SYDVKM. The CDR3 contains 14 residues. The TCR comes from a man aged 30 to 39 with COVID-19, enrolled during active disease. This sequence joins TRBV28 and TRBJ2-7, with D possibly matching TRBD1 (7 bases). Sequencing used peripheral blood. CDR3 DNA sequence: TGTGCCAGCAGGACAACCGGGACAGCGGGCGAGCAGTACTTC. The encoded protein is CASRTTGTAGEQYF.